The rows below give T cell receptor beta chains drawn from one sample of a study of blood T cell repertoires in COVID-19. The data were produced by immunoSEQ multiplex PCR, yet TCRdb's version contains in-frame clones alone and is incomplete. The table includes around 270,000 clones, 84% detected once. Sequenced: peripheral blood. The receptor source for this set is a man aged 55-75 years with acute or convalescent COVID-19. The CDR3 runs from the conserved cysteine through the conserved F or W. The order of the fields is D gene, clone size, V gene, J gene, CDR3 protein, CDR3 DNA. D genes are given only for firm matches. A clone size is listed for some rows: how often the clone was seen (once, few, many), or a class if it is expanded.

.	.	TRBV18	TRBJ1-4	CASSPRGGATNEKLFF	TGTGCCAGCTCACCGAGAGGGGGGGCAACTAATGAAAAACTGTTTTTT
TRBD2	.	TRBV7-8	TRBJ2-1	CASSLTSGRPYNEQFF	TGTGCCAGCAGCTTAACTAGCGGGAGACCTTACAATGAGCAGTTCTTC
.	.	TRBV29-1	TRBJ2-1	CSIGGDSYNEQFF	TGCAGCATAGGGGGTGACTCCTACAATGAGCAGTTCTTC
TRBD1	.	TRBV19	TRBJ2-1	CASTWDRGNEQFF	TGTGCCAGTACCTGGGACAGGGGCAATGAGCAGTTCTTC
TRBD2	.	TRBV7-8	TRBJ2-3	CASSWTSGGTDTQYF	TGTGCCAGCAGCTGGACTAGCGGGGGCACAGATACGCAGTATTTT
TRBD2	.	TRBV19	TRBJ2-1	CASSIWASGRHTLTSYNEQFF	TGTGCCAGTAGTATTTGGGCTAGCGGGAGGCATACACTAACTTCCTACAATGAGCAGTTCTTC
TRBD1	.	TRBV5-4	TRBJ1-4	CASSLSGQGNEKLFF	TGTGCCAGCAGCTTATCGGGACAGGGGAATGAAAAACTGTTTTTT
TRBD1	.	TRBV28	TRBJ2-3	CASSFRGQSTDTQYF	TGTGCCAGCAGTTTTAGGGGACAGAGCACAGATACGCAGTATTTT
TRBD2	.	TRBV3-1/TRBV3-2	TRBJ2-2	CASSQTPPAGGRRELFF	TGTGCCAGCAGCCAAACCCCCCCAGCGGGGGGCCGTCGGGAGCTGTTTTTT
TRBD2	once	TRBV29-1	TRBJ2-1	CSVKRLAGNNEQFF	TGCAGCGTCAAACGACTAGCGGGGAACAATGAGCAGTTCTTC
.	.	TRBV19	TRBJ1-1	CASSIQGPGGAEAFF	TGTGCCAGTAGTATTCAGGGCCCGGGGGGAGCTGAAGCTTTCTTT
.	.	TRBV7-6	TRBJ1-1	CASSLALGANTEAFF	TGTGCCAGCAGCTTAGCGCTTGGAGCTAACACTGAAGCTTTCTTT
TRBD2	.	TRBV5-1	TRBJ2-1	CASSPAGLAGGGAYNEQFF	TGCGCCAGCAGCCCGGCGGGGCTAGCGGGAGGTGGGGCTTACAATGAGCAGTTCTTC
.	.	TRBV12-3/TRBV12-4	TRBJ1-2	CASRRRAAYGYTF	TGTGCCAGCAGGAGGCGCGCCGCCTATGGCTACACCTTC
.	.	TRBV9	TRBJ2-7	CASSPTATYEQYF	TGTGCCAGCAGCCCTACAGCTACCTACGAGCAGTACTTC
.	.	TRBV6-6	TRBJ1-2	CASSYQSAGYGYTF	TGTGCCAGCAGTTACCAGAGCGCTGGCTATGGCTACACCTTC
.	.	TRBV10-3	TRBJ1-1	CAISELEAPNTEAFF	TGTGCCATCAGTGAACTGGAGGCCCCGAACACTGAAGCTTTCTTT
TRBD1	.	TRBV11-3	TRBJ1-2	CASSSPKTGSSGYTF	TGTGCCAGCAGCTCGCCGAAGACAGGGTCCTCTGGCTACACCTTC
TRBD1	.	TRBV30	TRBJ1-3	CAWRAQGAGNTIYF	TGTGCCTGGAGGGCCCAGGGGGCTGGAAACACCATATATTTT